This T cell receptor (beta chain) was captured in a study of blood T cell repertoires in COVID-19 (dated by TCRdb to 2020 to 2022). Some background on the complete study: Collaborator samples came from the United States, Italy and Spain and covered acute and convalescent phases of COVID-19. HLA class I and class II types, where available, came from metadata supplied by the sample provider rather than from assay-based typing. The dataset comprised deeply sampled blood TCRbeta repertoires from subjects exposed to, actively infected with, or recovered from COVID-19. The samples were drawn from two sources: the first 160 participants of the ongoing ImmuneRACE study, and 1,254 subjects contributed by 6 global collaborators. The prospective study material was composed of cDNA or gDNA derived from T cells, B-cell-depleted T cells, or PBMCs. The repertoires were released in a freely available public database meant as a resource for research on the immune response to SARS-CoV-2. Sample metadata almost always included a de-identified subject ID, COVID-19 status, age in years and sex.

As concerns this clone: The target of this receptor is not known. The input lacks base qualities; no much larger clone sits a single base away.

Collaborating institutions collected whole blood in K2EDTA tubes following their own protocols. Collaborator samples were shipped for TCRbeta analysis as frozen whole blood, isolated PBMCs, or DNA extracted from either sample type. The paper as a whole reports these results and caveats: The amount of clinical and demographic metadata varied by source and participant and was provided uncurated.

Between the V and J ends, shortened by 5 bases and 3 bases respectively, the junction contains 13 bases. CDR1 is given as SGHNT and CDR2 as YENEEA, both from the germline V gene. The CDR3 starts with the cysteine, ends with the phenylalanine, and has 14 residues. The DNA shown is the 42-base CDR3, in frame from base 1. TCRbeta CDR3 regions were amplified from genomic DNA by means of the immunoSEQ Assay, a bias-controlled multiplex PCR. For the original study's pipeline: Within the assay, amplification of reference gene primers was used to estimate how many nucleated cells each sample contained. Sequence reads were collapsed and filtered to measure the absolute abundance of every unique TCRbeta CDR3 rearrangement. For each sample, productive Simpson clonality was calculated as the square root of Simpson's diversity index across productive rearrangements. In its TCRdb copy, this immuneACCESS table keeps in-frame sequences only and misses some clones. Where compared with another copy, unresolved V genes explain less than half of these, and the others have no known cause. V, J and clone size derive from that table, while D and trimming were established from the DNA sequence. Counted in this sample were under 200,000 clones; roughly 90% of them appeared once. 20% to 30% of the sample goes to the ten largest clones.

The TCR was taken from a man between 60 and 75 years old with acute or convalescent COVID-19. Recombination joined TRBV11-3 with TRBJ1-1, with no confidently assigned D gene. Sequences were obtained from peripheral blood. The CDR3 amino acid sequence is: CASSRYSVDTEAFF. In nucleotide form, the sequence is TGTGCCAGCAGCCGCTACAGTGTCGACACTGAAGCTTTCTTT. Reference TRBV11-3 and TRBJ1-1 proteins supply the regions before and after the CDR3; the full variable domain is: EAGVVQSPRYKIIEKKQPVAFWCNPISGHNTLYWYLQNLGQGPELLIRYENEEAVDDSQLPKDRFSAERLKGVDSTLKIQPAELGDSAVYLCASSRYSVDTEAFFGQGTRLTVV.